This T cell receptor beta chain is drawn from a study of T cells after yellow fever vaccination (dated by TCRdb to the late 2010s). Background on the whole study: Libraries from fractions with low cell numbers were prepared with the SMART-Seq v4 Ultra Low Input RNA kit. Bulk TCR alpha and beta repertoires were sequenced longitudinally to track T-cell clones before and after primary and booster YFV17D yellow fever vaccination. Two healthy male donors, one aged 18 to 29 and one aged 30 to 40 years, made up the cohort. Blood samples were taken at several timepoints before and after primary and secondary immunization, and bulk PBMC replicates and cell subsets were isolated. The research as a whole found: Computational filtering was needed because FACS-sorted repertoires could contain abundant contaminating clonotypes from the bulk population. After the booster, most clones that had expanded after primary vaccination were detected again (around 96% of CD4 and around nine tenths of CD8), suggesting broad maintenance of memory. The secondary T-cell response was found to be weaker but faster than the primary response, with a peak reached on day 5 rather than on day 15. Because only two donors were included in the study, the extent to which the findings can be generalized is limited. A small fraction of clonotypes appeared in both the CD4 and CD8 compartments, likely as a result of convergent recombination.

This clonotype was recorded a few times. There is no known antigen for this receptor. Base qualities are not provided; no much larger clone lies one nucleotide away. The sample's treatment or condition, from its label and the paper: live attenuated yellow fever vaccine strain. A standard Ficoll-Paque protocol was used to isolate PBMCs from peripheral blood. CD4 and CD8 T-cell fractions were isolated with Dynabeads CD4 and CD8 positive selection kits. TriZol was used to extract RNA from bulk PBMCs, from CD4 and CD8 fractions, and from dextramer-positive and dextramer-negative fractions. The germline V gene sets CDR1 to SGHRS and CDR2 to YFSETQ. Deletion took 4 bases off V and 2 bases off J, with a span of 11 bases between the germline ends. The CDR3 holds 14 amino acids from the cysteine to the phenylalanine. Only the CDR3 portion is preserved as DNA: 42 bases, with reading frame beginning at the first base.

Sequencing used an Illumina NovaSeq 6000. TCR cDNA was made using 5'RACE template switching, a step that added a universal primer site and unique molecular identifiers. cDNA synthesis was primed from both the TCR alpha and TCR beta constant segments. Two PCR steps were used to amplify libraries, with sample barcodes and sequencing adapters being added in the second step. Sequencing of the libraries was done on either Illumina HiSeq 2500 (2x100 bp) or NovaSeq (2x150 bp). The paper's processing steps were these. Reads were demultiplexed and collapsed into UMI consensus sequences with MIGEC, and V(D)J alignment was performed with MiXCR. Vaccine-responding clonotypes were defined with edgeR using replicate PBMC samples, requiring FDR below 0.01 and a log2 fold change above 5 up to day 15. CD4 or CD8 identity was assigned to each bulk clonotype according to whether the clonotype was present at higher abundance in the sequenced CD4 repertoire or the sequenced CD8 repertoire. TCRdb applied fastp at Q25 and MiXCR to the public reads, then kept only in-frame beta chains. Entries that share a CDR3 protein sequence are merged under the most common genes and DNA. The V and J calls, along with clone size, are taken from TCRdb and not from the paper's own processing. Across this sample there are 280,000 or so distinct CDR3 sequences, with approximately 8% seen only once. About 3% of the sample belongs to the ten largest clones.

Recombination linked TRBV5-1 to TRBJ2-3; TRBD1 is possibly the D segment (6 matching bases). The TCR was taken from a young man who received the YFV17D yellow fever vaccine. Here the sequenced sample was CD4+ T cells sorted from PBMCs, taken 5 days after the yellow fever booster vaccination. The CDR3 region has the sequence CASSPRGITDTQYF. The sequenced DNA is TGCGCCAGCAGCCCCAGGGGAATCACAGATACGCAGTATTTT. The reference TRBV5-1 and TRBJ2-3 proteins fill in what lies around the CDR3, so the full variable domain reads KAGVTQTPRYLIKTRGQQVTLSCSPISGHRSVSWYQQTPGQGLQFLFEYFSETQRNKGNFPGRFSGRQFSNSRSEMNVSTLELGDSALYLCASSPRGITDTQYFGPGTRLTVL.